Given below is one T cell receptor beta chain in context. The target of this receptor is not known. There are no base qualities to consult, and no much larger clone falls within one base. The data were obtained in a study of blood T cell repertoires in COVID-19 (dated by TCRdb to 2020 to 2021). General notes on the study: Samples from collaborators originated in the United States, Italy and Spain and spanned both the acute and convalescent phases of COVID-19. Where HLA class I and class II types were available, the types were taken from metadata supplied by the sample provider, not from assay-based typing. Deeply sampled blood TCRbeta repertoires from subjects exposed to, actively infected with, or recovered from COVID-19 were included in the dataset. The repertoires were made available in a free public database intended to serve as a resource for research on the immune response to SARS-CoV-2. The samples were drawn from the first 160 participants of the ongoing ImmuneRACE study and from some 1,300 subjects provided by 6 global collaborators. The prospective study material was composed of cDNA or gDNA derived from T cells, B-cell-depleted T cells, or PBMCs. The sample metadata nearly always contained a de-identified subject ID, COVID-19 status, age in years and sex.

The junction shows trimming of 2 bases on V and 4 bases on J, and the gene matches do not reach 6 bases of it. From the cysteine up to the phenylalanine, the CDR3 has a length of 17 residues. The entry retains the CDR3 DNA only, 51 bases that are in frame from base 1. Reading the germline V gene gives CDR1 SGDLS and CDR2 YYNGEE. On the study overall, not on this receptor specifically: Clinical and demographic metadata were provided uncurated, with the amount varying by source and participant.

The immunoSEQ Assay, a bias-controlled multiplex PCR, was used to amplify TCRbeta CDR3 regions from genomic DNA. The paper's processing steps were these. Within the assay, amplification of reference gene primers was used to estimate how many nucleated cells each sample contained. To quantify the absolute abundance of each unique TCRbeta CDR3 rearrangement, sequence reads were collapsed and filtered. For each sample, productive Simpson clonality was calculated as the square root of Simpson's diversity index across productive rearrangements. Imported from immuneACCESS, the table was reduced by TCRdb to in-frame sequences with V and J called. These copies leave out some clones; in studies compared against another copy, an unresolved V gene accounts for under half, and the cause of the remainder is not known. V, J and clone size are those of that table, while D and trimming were read from the DNA. This sample lists 250,000 to 350,000 clones; about 89% were detected once. Roughly an eighth of the sample comes from the top ten.

Each collaborating institution followed its own protocols to collect whole blood in K2EDTA tubes. For TCRbeta analysis, collaborators shipped samples in one of three forms: frozen whole blood, isolated PBMCs, or DNA extracted from either of those sample types. The rearranged chain carries TRBV9 and TRBJ2-2, and TRBD2 matches 12 of the central bases. This clonotype was sampled from a woman aged 60-75 years with acute or convalescent COVID-19. Material for sequencing was peripheral blood. The sequence in DNA is TGTGCCAGCAGCGTTGAACTAGCGGGGGGACTCACCGGGGAGCTGTTTTTT. It translates to CASSVELAGGLTGELFF.